A single sample gave rise to the 29 T cell receptor beta chains below, sequenced in a study of human T cells and chemical hapten exposure. TCRdb used MiXCR to reprocess the RACE reads, holding one entry per CDR3 protein. The repertoire holds around 92,000 distinct CDR3 sequences, with 11% as singletons. Time point defined: pre-sensitization, week 0. The treatment was: therapeutic diphenylcyclopropenone sensitization with weekly scalp DPC. This specimen consisted of whole blood, obtained in connection with sensitization to the hapten diphenylcyclopropenone (DPC). The receptors shown here come from a woman in her fifties or sixties with alopecia areata. Some clones in this sample may be carry-over from other donors' samples.

This clonotype was recorded at least ten times. The gene calls are TRBV12-3 or TRBV12-4 and TRBJ1-4; D is undetermined. The V gene lost 7 bases and the J gene lost 3 bases, with 12 bases spanning the gap. The CDR3 extends over 14 amino acids. The DNA for the CDR3 is TGTGCCAGCAATGCGGTCGCGCCTAATGAAAAACTGTTTTTT. Protein: CASNAVAPNEKLFF.

This chain connects TRBV27 to TRBJ1-4; D unclear. Germline V CDR1 and CDR2: MNHEY, SMNVEV (reference sequence). Trimming took off 3 bases at V and 8 bases at J, with 10 bases between the two ends. This CDR3 is 13 amino acids long. The chain's CDR3 is CASSLSGGEKLFF. The CDR3 DNA is TGTGCCAGCAGTTTGTCCGGAGGGGAAAAACTGTTTTTT.

This rearrangement joins TRBV7-2 to TRBJ1-5; 8 nucleotides agree with TRBD1. In germline, CDR1 is SGHTA, CDR2 FQGNSA. CDR3 length: 14 amino acids. The V gene end was trimmed by 4 bases and the J gene end by 1 base; junction bases not matched to a gene: 0. The CDR3 DNA follows: TGTGCCAGCAGCTGGGACAGGAGCAATCAGCCCCAGCATTTT. Its translation: CASSWDRSNQPQHF.

This clonotype was seen a handful of times. The chain employs TRBV5-1 and TRBJ1-1; perhaps TRBD1 as D (5 bases). The CDR3 loop spans 12 amino acids. CDR1 and CDR2 (germline): SGHRS, YFSETQ. V gave up 0 bases and J gave up 9 bases, with 9 bases separating them. CDR3 sequence (DNA): TGCGCCAGCAGCTTGGGACAGTTCAAAGCTTTCTTT. Protein: CASSLGQFKAFF. The complete variable domain, with remaining parts taken from reference TRBV5-1 and TRBJ1-1, reads KAGVTQTPRYLIKTRGQQVTLSCSPISGHRSVSWYQQTPGQGLQFLFEYFSETQRNKGNFPGRFSGRQFSNSRSEMNVSTLELGDSALYLCASSLGQFKAFFGQGTRLTVV.

In this sample, this clonotype turned up many times. The chain uses TRBV18 and TRBJ2-7; D is unclear. The germline V gene has CDR1 KGHSH and CDR2 LQKENI. The CDR3 extends over 14 amino acids. V lost 5 bases, J lost 3 bases, and 14 bases lay in between. This chain's CDR3 is CASSLESAFYEQYF. The CDR3 bases are TGTGCCAGCTCATTGGAGTCCGCTTTCTACGAGCAGTACTTC.

This clonotype has more than one count but fewer than ten. V is TRBV5-5 and J is TRBJ2-5; TRBD1 agrees at 10 bases. Germline lookup yields CDR1 SGHKS and CDR2 YYEKEE (reference sequence). The CDR3 totals 16 residues. Trimming took 2 bases from V and 5 from J; bases not matched to a gene: 9. This chain's CDR3 is CASSLTLGTGDETQYF. In nucleotides, the CDR3 is TGTGCCAGCAGCTTAACTCTCGGGACAGGGGACGAGACCCAGTACTTC.

V and J are TRBV12-3 or TRBV12-4 and TRBJ2-7; TRBD1 agrees at 8 bases. CDR3 length equals 13 residues. V shed 5 bases, J shed 2 bases, and the junction held 2 bases outside the gene matches. In DNA form, the CDR3 reads TGTGCCAGCAGTCGGGGACAGGCCTACGAGCAGTACTTC. It codes for CASSRGQAYEQYF.

In its sample, this clonotype was seen many times. The chain recombines TRBV20-1 with TRBJ2-1; D call uncertain. This CDR3 is 14 amino acids long. Germline V gene sequence: CDR1 DFQATT, CDR2 SNEGSKA (reference sequence). Here the CDR3 DNA reads TGCAGCGCCCCAGCCAGGTCGAACTACAATGAGCAGTTCTTC. Amino acid sequence: CSAPARSNYNEQFF.

This chain links TRBV7-9 with TRBJ2-3; perhaps TRBD2 as D (6 bases). The CDR3 loop spans 15 amino acids. Per the germline V gene, CDR1 is SEHNR and CDR2 is FQNEAQ (reference sequence). Trimming cost V 3 bases and J 2 bases, with 12 bases left between them. The chain's CDR3 is CASSFGTLDTDTQYF. The CDR3 DNA reads TGTGCCAGCAGCTTCGGGACTCTGGACACAGATACGCAGTATTTT.

In its sample, this clonotype was seen a few times. The gene calls are TRBV19 and TRBJ2-1, with D tentatively TRBD1 (6 bases). The CDR3 has 12 amino acids. V was cut by 7 bases and J by 8 bases, with 12 bases left in between. The germline CDR1 and CDR2 sequences are LNHDA and SQIVND (reference sequence). The CDR3 DNA follows: TGTGCCAGTAATGGACAGTTCGATGAGCAGTTCTTC. It specifies CASNGQFDEQFF.

This clonotype was recorded at least ten times. This chain uses TRBV6-5 with TRBJ2-7; 15 bases match TRBD2. The ends lost 8 bases at V and 2 bases at J; junction bases unmatched: 7. The CDR3 has 16 amino acids. Germline CDR1 MNHEY, CDR2 SVGAGI. This CDR3 reads CASAPGTSGGTYEQYF. CDR3 coding DNA: TGTGCCAGCGCCCCCGGGACTAGCGGGGGGACCTACGAGCAGTACTTC.

This clonotype is a singleton in its sample. A single base separates this from a much larger clone, so it may be a read error. The V and J genes are TRBV7-9 and TRBJ1-2; D gene ambiguous. Germline CDR1 reads SEHNR; CDR2 reads FQNEAQ (reference sequence). The CDR3 sequence is 15 residues long. CDR3 protein: CASNLAEGSGHGYTF. CDR3 sequence (DNA): TGTGCCAGCAACTTAGCTGAGGGAAGCGGGCATGGCTACACCTTC.

This clonotype was recorded a few times. The chain is built from TRBV2 and TRBJ1-3; perhaps TRBD1 as D (5 bases). The germline CDR1 and CDR2 sequences are SNHLY and FYNNEI. V lost 7 bases, J lost 0 bases, and 13 bases lay in between. This CDR3 is built from 15 residues. CDR3: CASNRDGHSGNTIYF. The CDR3 DNA follows: TGTGCCAGCAACCGGGACGGTCACTCTGGAAACACCATATATTTT.

The chain uses TRBV2 and TRBJ2-1; TRBD2 agrees at 12 bases. Germline CDR1 is SNHLY and CDR2 is FYNNEI. Trimming cost V 8 bases and J 1 base; bases outside gene matches: 6. CDR3 length: 16 amino acids. CDR3 DNA: TGTGCCAGCTGCGCTAGCGGGGGGGCTTCCTACAATGAGCAGTTCTTC. Protein sequence: CASCASGGASYNEQFF.

This clonotype was seen ten or more times. This chain's CDR3 is CASSFLLSYEQYF. In DNA, the CDR3 is TGTGCCAGCAGTTTTTTGCTTTCCTACGAGCAGTACTTC. The gene calls are TRBV28 and TRBJ2-7; D gene unclear. The ends were cut back, 3 bases at V and 1 base at J, with 7 bases in the middle. The length of the CDR3 is 13 residues. Germline CDR1 is MDHEN and CDR2 is SYDVKM.

This clonotype has ten or more counts. The rearrangement joins TRBV20-1 to TRBJ2-3, with D maybe TRBD2 (6 bases). Germline CDR1 and CDR2: DFQATT and SNEGSKA (reference sequence). The CDR3 contains 14 residues. The V end was cut by 3 bases, the J end by 2 bases, with 12 bases between. In DNA, the CDR3 is TGCAGTGCTAGTCCCCGGACTAACACAGATACGCAGTATTTT. It yields the protein CSASPRTNTDTQYF.

This chain uses TRBV14 with TRBJ2-3; D perhaps matches TRBD1 (6 bases). The CDR3 contains 17 residues. CDR1 is SGHDN and CDR2 is FVKESK in the germline V gene. V was shortened by 0 bases and J by 2 bases, with 15 bases between the two germline ends. CDR3 loop: CASSQDNSDRSTDTQYF. For the CDR3, the DNA is TGTGCCAGCAGCCAAGATAATTCGGACAGATCCACAGATACGCAGTATTTT.

The table lists this clonotype with many counts. The rearrangement joins TRBV19 to TRBJ2-7; TRBD1 aligns across 7 bases. Unmatched junction bases numbered 6, after V lost 5 bases and J lost 2 bases. CDR3 size: 14 residues. Germline CDR1 reads LNHDA; CDR2 reads SQIVND (reference sequence). The CDR3 protein is CASSETTGPYEQYF. In DNA form, the CDR3 reads TGTGCCAGTAGTGAAACGACAGGGCCCTACGAGCAGTACTTC.

This clonotype turned up a few times. The V call is TRBV3-1, the J call TRBJ2-2; D ambiguous. This CDR3 contains 14 residues. The V end lost 0 bases, the J end lost 5 bases, and 7 bases lay between the germline ends. Germline values: CDR1 LGHDT, CDR2 YNNKEL (reference sequence). CDR3 amino acids: CASSQDLGTGELFF. For the CDR3, the DNA is TGTGCCAGCAGCCAAGATTTAGGAACCGGGGAGCTGTTTTTT. The entire variable domain, with the rest obtained from reference TRBV3-1 and TRBJ2-2, is as follows: DTAVSQTPKYLVTQMGNDKSIKCEQNLGHDTMYWYKQDSKKFLKIMFSYNNKELIINETVPNRFSPKSPDKAHLNLHINSLELGDSAVYFCASSQDLGTGELFFGEGSRLTVL.

This clonotype was detected ten times or more. This chain connects TRBV7-8 to TRBJ2-7; tentatively, D is TRBD2 (5 bases). This CDR3 contains 13 residues. Per the germline V gene, CDR1 is SGHVS and CDR2 is FQNEAQ. Trimming left V 5 bases short and J 6 bases short, with 14 bases between. CDR3 in amino acids: CASSTRTGREQYF. In nucleotides, the CDR3 is TGTGCCAGCAGCACCCGGACTGGTCGCGAGCAGTACTTC. The variable domain in full, with the rest retrieved from reference TRBV7-8 and TRBJ2-7, is GAGVSQSPRYKVAKRGQDVALRCDPISGHVSLFWYQQALGQGPEFLTYFQNEAQLDKSGLPSDRFFAERPEGSVSTLKIQRTQQEDSAVYLCASSTRTGREQYFGPGTRLTVT.

At least ten counts were recorded for this clonotype. This chain joins TRBV28 and TRBJ1-1; D call uncertain. This CDR3 comprises 15 residues. CDR1 is MDHEN and CDR2 is SYDVKM in the germline V gene. The germline V and J ends were trimmed by 6 bases and 2 bases, with 16 bases remaining between them. In DNA, the CDR3 is TGTGCCAGCAGGACGATTGGAGGAGACAACACTGAAGCTTTCTTT. Protein: CASRTIGGDNTEAFF. The full variable domain, completed using reference TRBV28 and TRBJ1-1, is DVKVTQSSRYLVKRTGEKVFLECVQDMDHENMFWYRQDPGLGLRLIYFSYDVKMKEKGDIPEGYSVSREKKERFSLILESASTNQTSMYLCASRTIGGDNTEAFFGQGTRLTVV.

This clonotype was counted between two and nine times. V usage is TRBV14 and J usage is TRBJ1-3, with D possibly being TRBD1 (5 bases). Germline V gene sequence: CDR1 SGHDN, CDR2 FVKESK. This CDR3 contains 16 residues. Trimming took off 3 bases at V and 3 bases at J, with 15 bases between the two ends. The chain's CDR3 is CASSQGGTSLGNTIYF. As DNA, the CDR3 is TGTGCCAGCAGCCAGGGGGGGACGAGCCTTGGAAACACCATATATTTT.

This clonotype was counted many times. This chain uses TRBV9 with TRBJ1-1; D unresolved. CDR3 size: 13 residues. Germline V gene data show CDR1 as SGDLS and CDR2 as YYNGEE. V was trimmed by 3 bases and J by 5 bases, leaving 11 bases between them. The CDR3 sequence: CASSGPLGTEAFF. The CDR3 DNA reads as TGTGCCAGCAGCGGACCCCTTGGGACTGAAGCTTTCTTT.

This clonotype was observed a few times. The gene calls are TRBV18 and TRBJ2-5; 7 bases are shared with TRBD1. Germline CDR1 and CDR2: KGHSH and LQKENI. J was trimmed by 1 base and V by 3 bases; bases with no gene match: 14. This CDR3 is built from 18 residues. CDR3 DNA: TGTGCCAGCTCACCGCAGAGTAGGGGGCTAGGCGGCCAAGAGACCCAGTACTTC. Its translation: CASSPQSRGLGGQETQYF.

The genes are TRBV9 and TRBJ1-1; D possibly corresponds to TRBD1 (5 bases). With 1 base removed from V and 4 bases from J, the gap between germline ends came to 11 bases. CDR1 and CDR2 (germline): SGDLS, YYNGEE. The CDR3 runs to 14 residues. The CDR3 reads CASSVQPGATEAFF. CDR3 sequence (DNA): TGTGCCAGCAGCGTACAACCCGGGGCCACTGAAGCTTTCTTT.

Note on this clonotype: It may be a read error: a sequence one base away is much more abundant. The chain combines TRBV7-9 with TRBJ2-1; unclear D gene. The CDR3 runs to 13 residues. The germline gives CDR1 SEHNR, CDR2 FQNEAQ (reference sequence). As DNA, the CDR3 is TGTGCCAGCAGCAGATTCTCCTACAATGAGCAGTTGTTC. Protein product: CASSRFSYNEQLF.

The chain joins TRBV7-9 to TRBJ2-3; D perhaps matches TRBD1 (5 bases). The germline V gene has CDR1 SEHNR and CDR2 FQNEAQ (reference sequence). The CDR3 consists of 16 residues. The V end was cut by 4 bases, the J end by 0 bases, with 14 bases between. The DNA of the CDR3 is TGTGCCAGCAGCTCAGACAGAGACGATAGCACAGATACGCAGTATTTT. Its translation is CASSSDRDDSTDTQYF.

This clonotype was picked up many times. CDR3 region: CSASFPRGASGEQYF. The CDR3 coding sequence is TGCAGTGCTAGTTTTCCTAGGGGGGCGAGCGGCGAGCAGTACTTC. The V gene is TRBV20-1, the J gene TRBJ2-7, with D perhaps given as TRBD1 or TRBD2 (6 bases each). This CDR3 contains 15 residues. Trimming stripped 3 bases from V and 6 bases from J, with 21 bases between. In germline, CDR1 is DFQATT, CDR2 SNEGSKA (reference sequence).

This clonotype turned up a few times. CDR3 nucleotide sequence: TGTGCCACCAGTGACCCTGGACTTCCGGGCTACACCTTC. Protein product: CATSDPGLPGYTF. The rearrangement links TRBV24-1 to TRBJ1-2, with D unclear. The CDR3 is 13 amino acids. Germline V gene lookup returns CDR1 KGHDR and CDR2 SFDVKD. V was pared by 4 bases and J by 8 bases, with 13 bases between.